A single sample gave rise to the 14 T cell receptor beta chains below, sequenced in a study of cytomegalovirus exposure and HLA in healthy donors. It was with 60 Vbeta and 13 Jbeta primers that the PCR ran. Data came from immunoSEQ multiplex PCR; TCRdb stores just in-frame clones and leaves some out. The sample has over 75,000 clones; approximately 65% are singletons. Sample: PBMCs. The receptors shown here come from a man aged 25-45 years in good health and CMV-seronegative.

The chain combines TRBV5-1 with TRBJ1-1; 7 positions match TRBD1. The CDR3 is 15 amino acids. Germline V gives CDR1 SGHRS, CDR2 YFSETQ. V lost 3 bases to trimming and J lost 6 bases; unmatched junction nucleotides: 11. The CDR3 sequence: CASSSMDRRISEAFF. The CDR3 DNA follows: TGCGCCAGCAGCTCGATGGACAGGAGGATCTCTGAAGCTTTCTTT. Drawing the rest from reference TRBV5-1 and TRBJ1-1, the complete variable domain is KAGVTQTPRYLIKTRGQQVTLSCSPISGHRSVSWYQQTPGQGLQFLFEYFSETQRNKGNFPGRFSGRQFSNSRSEMNVSTLELGDSALYLCASSSMDRRISEAFFGQGTRLTVV.

This chain links TRBV30 with TRBJ2-3; tentatively, D is TRBD2 (6 bases). Trimming took 3 bases from V and 0 from J, leaving 13 bases between them. Germline loops: CDR1 GTSNPN, CDR2 SVGIG (reference sequence). This CDR3 contains 15 residues. The CDR3 coding sequence is TGTGCCTGGAGCCCTGGGCTAGCGAGCACAGATACGCAGTATTTT. Translation gives CAWSPGLASTDTQYF.

The rearrangement uses TRBV19 and TRBJ1-2; possible D gene TRBD1, 5 bases. The CDR3 contains 14 residues. The germline V gene has CDR1 LNHDA and CDR2 SQIVND (reference sequence). V dropped 3 bases and J dropped 6 bases, with 14 bases sitting between them. The CDR3 reads CASSILAGGDGYTF. CDR3 nucleotide sequence: TGTGCCAGTAGTATCCTTGCGGGAGGGGATGGCTACACCTTC.

The chain uses TRBV30 and TRBJ2-7, with D tentatively TRBD1 (7 bases). The CDR3 length is 15 residues. Germline CDR1 GTSNPN, CDR2 SVGIG (reference sequence). V lost 3 bases and J 4 bases, leaving 19 bases between the germline ends. CDR3 region: CAWSGLGRGAYEQYF. In nucleotides, the CDR3 is TGTGCCTGGAGCGGCCTCGGCAGGGGGGCGTACGAGCAGTACTTC.

The genes are TRBV29-1 and TRBJ2-7, with 7 bases lining up with TRBD2. CDR1 SQVTM and CDR2 ANQGSEA come from the germline V gene. This CDR3 has 15 residues. V shed 4 bases and J 5 bases; nucleotides not matched to a gene: 14. The CDR3 region has the DNA TGCAGCGTTGTGGCGGGAGATAGAAGAGGGGACGAGCAGTACTTC. The encoded protein is CSVVAGDRRGDEQYF.

There are a few counts of this clone. This chain connects TRBV5-1 to TRBJ1-1; 7 nucleotides agree with TRBD1. The V gene end was trimmed by 2 bases and the J gene end by 5 bases; junction bases not matched to a gene: 6. CDR1 and CDR2 (germline): SGHRS, YFSETQ. The CDR3 extends over 14 amino acids. CDR3 region: CASSFEEGATEAFF. CDR3 sequence (DNA): TGCGCCAGCAGCTTCGAAGAGGGGGCGACTGAAGCTTTCTTT.

The V call is TRBV9, the J call TRBJ1-1; D is unclear. Trimming pared 4 bases from V and 0 bases from J, leaving 10 bases between. Germline CDR1 reads SGDLS; CDR2 reads YYNGEE. The CDR3 covers 14 residues. CDR3 protein: CASSPRSMNTEAFF. The CDR3 nucleotides read TGTGCCAGCAGCCCCAGATCGATGAACACTGAAGCTTTCTTT. The whole variable domain, remainder taken from reference TRBV9 and TRBJ1-1, is DSGVTQTPKHLITATGQRVTLRCSPRSGDLSVYWYQQSLDQGLQFLIQYYNGEERAKGNILERFSAQQFPDLHSELNLSSLELGDSALYFCASSPRSMNTEAFFGQGTRLTVV.

The chain couples TRBV20-1 to TRBJ1-2, with D possibly being TRBD1 (6 bases). The germline V gene has CDR1 DFQATT and CDR2 SNEGSKA (reference sequence). Trimming shortened V by 6 bases and J by 12 bases, and 17 bases separated the two germline ends. The CDR3 is made up of 11 amino acids. The CDR3 DNA sequence: TGCAGTGCCAACCACAGGGCCCAGAACACCTTC. Translated, it gives CSANHRAQNTF.

The chain carries TRBV27 and TRBJ2-2, with D uncertain. V lost 5 bases to trimming and J lost 7 bases, with 5 bases between them. CDR3 length: 11 residues. Germline V gene lookup returns CDR1 MNHEY and CDR2 SMNVEV (reference sequence). For the CDR3, the DNA is TGTGCCAGCAGTGAGCTCGGGGAGCTGTTTTTT. The encoded protein is CASSELGELFF.

The sample holds one count of this clone. The junction departs from germline at one end; a sequencing error may be responsible. The chain has TRBV18 and TRBJ1-5; D remains unclear. Germline lookup yields CDR1 KGHSH and CDR2 LQKENI. The CDR3 is 20 residues long. The CDR3: CASSPALNRGLKNSNQPQHF. CDR3 DNA sequence: TGTGCCAGTTCACCAGCACTAAACCGGGGATTGAAGAATAGCAATCAGCCCCAGCATTTT.

The J gene is TRBJ1-2, the V gene TRBV4-2, with 7 bases that match TRBD1. Germline V gives CDR1 LGHNA, CDR2 YNFKEQ. CDR3 length: 13 amino acids. V shed 2 bases and J 8 bases; nucleotides not matched to a gene: 5. The CDR3 protein is CASSQQEGAGYTF. CDR3 DNA sequence: TGTGCCAGCAGCCAACAGGAGGGGGCCGGCTACACCTTC.

The rearrangement joins TRBV5-4 to TRBJ2-3; the D gene is possibly TRBD1 (5 bases). The ends were cut back, 0 bases at V and 1 base at J, with 6 bases in the middle. In germline, CDR1 is SGHNT, CDR2 YYREEE (reference sequence). The CDR3 covers 14 residues. CDR3 DNA: TGTGCCAGCAGCTTGGTCAGGGGCACAGATACGCAGTATTTT. It encodes CASSLVRGTDTQYF.

V is TRBV7-9 and J is TRBJ1-2; 8 positions match TRBD1. The length of the CDR3 is 19 residues. The ends lost 5 bases at V and 0 bases at J; junction bases unmatched: 17. The V gene's germline CDR1 is SEHNR and CDR2 FQNEAQ (reference sequence). The CDR3 DNA reads TGTGCCAGCAGCAGGGAAGGACAGGGATGGGGTTCAGCTAACTATGGCTACACCTTC. Its protein is CASSREGQGWGSANYGYTF.

The chain has TRBV7-2 and TRBJ2-3; TRBD1 agrees at 7 bases. CDR1 and CDR2 (germline): SGHTA, FQGNSA. CDR3 length: 15 residues. The V and J ends lost 2 bases and 4 bases, in that order; junction bases with no gene match: 6. The CDR3 bases are TGTGCCAGCAGCTTACTAGGGGGCCGGGCAGATACGCAGTATTTT. Its protein is CASSLLGGRADTQYF.